One and the same sample provided the 9 T cell receptor beta chains below, sequenced in a study of T cell changes during pregnancy in multiple sclerosis. Some clones are missing from TCRdb's copy, which holds only in-frame ones; the method was immunoSEQ multiplex PCR. The sample has fewer than 40,000 clones; 75% to 95% are singletons. The input for sequencing was CD8+ T cells from peripheral blood mononuclear cells, taken in the first trimester of pregnancy. Receptors were obtained from a female donor with multiple sclerosis, enrolled in a pregnancy study.

This chain joins TRBV19 and TRBJ2-1, with 8 nucleotides matching TRBD2. J gave up 2 bases and V 5 bases, and 8 bases lay outside the gene matches. The CDR3 totals 16 residues. Germline V gives CDR1 LNHDA, CDR2 SQIVND (reference sequence). The CDR3 sequence is CASSFRAGEAYNEQFF. Here the CDR3 DNA reads TGTGCCAGTAGTTTTCGAGCGGGAGAGGCCTACAATGAGCAGTTCTTC.

The chain carries TRBV6-4 and TRBJ1-5; a possible D gene is TRBD1 (5 bases). V lost 3 bases, J lost 2 bases, and 5 bases lay in between. Germline V CDR1 and CDR2: MRHNA, SNTAGT. The CDR3 has 13 amino acids. The CDR3 DNA follows: TGTGCCAGCAGTGAGACAGGCAATCAGCCCCAGCATTTT. It is translated as CASSETGNQPQHF.

This clone was picked up many times. The chain employs TRBV9 and TRBJ2-7; TRBD1 matches 7 bases. This CDR3 contains 14 residues. Trimming cost V 4 bases and J 2 bases; bases outside gene matches: 6. CDR1 and CDR2 (germline): SGDLS, YYNGEE. In DNA, the CDR3 is TGTGCCAGCAGCTACAGGGACAGCACCTACGAGCAGTACTTC. It is translated as CASSYRDSTYEQYF.

This chain's CDR3 is CASTPIRPADQETQYF. As DNA, the CDR3 is TGTGCCAGCACCCCAATTCGTCCAGCGGACCAAGAGACCCAGTACTTC. This sequence joins TRBV21-1 and TRBJ2-5; whether TRBD2, the table's D call, matches the DNA was not checked. TRBV21-1 is flagged as a pseudogene. The CDR3 extends over 16 amino acids.

The V call is TRBV7-9, the J call TRBJ1-2; 8 bases agree with TRBD1. V lost 1 base and J lost 6; bases outside the gene matches: 4. The germline gives CDR1 SEHNR, CDR2 FQNEAQ (reference sequence). CDR3 length: 14 residues. The DNA of the CDR3 is TGTGCCAGCAGCTTAGGGGCGACAGGGGATGGCTACACCTTC. Translation gives CASSLGATGDGYTF.

Within the sample, this clone is medium-sized. The DNA for the CDR3 is TGTGCCAGCAGCATATACAGGAAAAAACTGTTTTTT. Its protein is CASSIYRKKLFF. The V and J genes are TRBV5-8 and TRBJ1-4, with D possibly being TRBD1 (5 bases). The CDR3 has 12 amino acids. Trimming removed 4 bases at V and 9 bases at J, with 10 bases between. Germline V gene lookup returns CDR1 SGHTS and CDR2 YDEGEE.

The rearrangement joins TRBV10-3 to TRBJ2-7; maybe TRBD1 (6 bases). CDR3 length: 16 residues. The ends were cut back, 4 bases at V and 3 bases at J, with 19 bases in the middle. CDR1 ENHRY and CDR2 SYGVKD come from the germline V gene. The CDR3 is CAISGETGRDHYEQYF. For the CDR3, the DNA is TGTGCCATCAGTGGGGAGACAGGCCGCGACCACTACGAGCAGTACTTC.

The rearrangement uses TRBV19 and TRBJ1-3; 9 bases fit TRBD1. Trimming cost V 4 bases and J 8 bases; bases outside gene matches: 9. CDR1 LNHDA and CDR2 SQIVND come from the germline V gene (reference sequence). The CDR3 has 15 residues. The CDR3 nucleotides read TGTGCCAGTAGTAATACCGGGACAGGGTTGGACACCATATATTTT. It translates to CASSNTGTGLDTIYF.

This chain links TRBV5-5 with TRBJ1-4; D remains unclear. Trimming took 0 bases from V and 8 from J, leaving 14 bases between them. Per the germline V gene, CDR1 is SGHKS and CDR2 is YYEKEE (reference sequence). There are 15 residues in the CDR3. In DNA, the CDR3 is TGTGCCAGCAGCTTGGAGAACAGTGGGAGAGAAAAACTGTTTTTT. Translated: CASSLENSGREKLFF.